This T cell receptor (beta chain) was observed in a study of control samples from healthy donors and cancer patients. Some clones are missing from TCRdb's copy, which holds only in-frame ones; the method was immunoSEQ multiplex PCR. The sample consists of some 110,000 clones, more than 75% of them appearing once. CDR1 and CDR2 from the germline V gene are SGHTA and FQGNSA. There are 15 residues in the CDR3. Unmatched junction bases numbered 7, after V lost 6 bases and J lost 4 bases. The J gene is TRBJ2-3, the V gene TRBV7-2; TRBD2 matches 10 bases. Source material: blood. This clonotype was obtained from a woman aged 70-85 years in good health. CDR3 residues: CASSSTSGDSDTQYF. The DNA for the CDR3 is TGTGCCAGCAGTAGCACTAGCGGGGACTCAGATACGCAGTATTTT.